The rows below give T cell receptor beta chains drawn from one sample of a study of control samples from healthy donors and cancer patients. Some clones are missing from TCRdb's copy, which holds only in-frame ones; the method was immunoSEQ multiplex PCR. The sample holds about 61,000 clones, around 89% seen once. Material: PBMCs. These receptors were taken from a man in his sixties with colorectal cancer. Each CDR3 is given with its conserved first and last residue. The D gene is left open where the match is weak. Clone size is stated in some rows and not others, as once, few, many or a class when expanded.

>TRBV7-2|-|TRBJ1-6|-
CASSLGLQARAPLHF
TGTGCCAGCAGCTTAGGATTACAGGCTAGGGCACCCCTCCACTTT
>TRBV9|-|TRBJ2-2|-
CASSVTGNTGELFF
TGTGCCAGCAGCGTAACAGGGAACACCGGGGAGCTGTTTTTT
>TRBV11-3|-|TRBJ1-3|-
CASSDIRTQQNGNTIYF
TGTGCCAGCAGCGATATTAGGACACAGCAAAATGGAAACACCATATATTTT
>TRBV30|-|TRBJ2-1|-
CAWGAWGEQFF
TGTGCCTGGGGGGCTTGGGGTGAGCAGTTCTTC
>TRBV5-8|-|TRBJ2-5|-
CASSPMQGVKTQYF
TGTGCCAGCAGTCCCATGCAGGGCGTGAAGACCCAGTACTTC
>TRBV9|-|TRBJ2-3|-
CASSIDPTDTQYF
TGTGCCAGCAGTATCGACCCCACAGATACGCAGTATTTT
>TRBV18|-|TRBJ2-3|TRBD2
CASSSWTSGTDTQYF
TGTGCCAGCTCATCCTGGACTAGCGGTACAGATACGCAGTATTTT
>TRBV24-1|once|TRBJ2-1|TRBD1
CATRDRGTVNEQFF
TGTGCCACCAGGGACAGGGGTACGGTCAATGAGCAGTTCTTC
>TRBV11-3|-|TRBJ2-7|-
CASSRGTARGEQYF
TGTGCCAGCAGCCGCGGGACTGCGCGGGGCGAGCAGTACTTC
>TRBV4-3|once|TRBJ1-4|-
CASSPGYSNEKLFF
TGCGCCAGCAGCCCAGGGTATTCTAATGAAAAACTGTTTTTT
>TRBV7-9|few|TRBJ1-3|-
CASSHGPGGPGYSGNTIYF
TGTGCCAGCAGCCATGGGCCGGGGGGTCCCGGGTACTCTGGAAACACCATATATTTT
>TRBV4-3|-|TRBJ2-3|TRBD2
CASSPNPRLAGGTDTQYF
TGCGCCAGCAGCCCTAACCCTCGACTAGCGGGCGGCACAGATACGCAGTATTTT
>TRBV11-2|-|TRBJ1-1|-
CASSFPGTNTEAFF
TGTGCCAGCAGCTTCCCAGGGACAAACACTGAAGCTTTCTTT
>TRBV2|-|TRBJ2-3|-
CASRRDDGTQYF
TGTGCCAGCAGGAGGGACGACGGTACGCAGTATTTT
>TRBV4-2|few|TRBJ2-1|TRBD1
CASSQETVGQGGREQFF
TGTGCCAGCAGCCAAGAGACCGTTGGACAGGGGGGCAGGGAGCAGTTCTTC
>TRBV12-3/TRBV12-4|-|TRBJ1-1|-
CASRSTGNTEAFF
TGTGCCAGCAGGTCGACAGGTAACACTGAAGCTTTCTTT
>TRBV5-1|-|TRBJ2-1|-
CASSLKWDEQFF
TGCGCCAGCAGCTTGAAATGGGATGAGCAGTTCTTC
>TRBV15|-|TRBJ1-5|-
CATSRGGREPQHF
TGTGCCACCAGCAGGGGGGGAAGGGAGCCCCAGCATTTT
>TRBV12-3/TRBV12-4|-|TRBJ2-1|-
CASTLRPYNEQFF
TGTGCCAGCACCCTGAGGCCGTACAATGAGCAGTTCTTC
>TRBV2|-|TRBJ1-2|TRBD1
CASKGQGPYGYTF
TGTGCCAGTAAGGGACAGGGCCCCTATGGCTACACCTTC
>TRBV30|-|TRBJ1-6|-
CAWSASGAPYNSPLHF
TGTGCCTGGAGCGCCTCAGGGGCCCCCTATAATTCACCCCTCCACTTT
>TRBV4-2|-|TRBJ2-1|-
CASSLRARTNEQFF
TGTGCCAGCAGCCTGAGGGCCCGGACCAATGAGCAGTTCTTC
>TRBV6-5|-|TRBJ1-4|-
CASRLTYATNEKLFF
TGTGCCAGTCGTTTGACGTACGCAACTAATGAAAAACTGTTTTTT
>TRBV5-6|large|TRBJ2-7|-
CASSPHRQREQYF
TGTGCCAGCAGCCCCCATCGACAGCGCGAGCAGTACTTC
>TRBV7-2|-|TRBJ1-4|-
CASSSGGVNPSGKLFF
TGTGCCAGCAGCTCCGGGGGTGTAAACCCCTCCGGAAAACTGTTTTTT
>TRBV5-8|-|TRBJ2-5|-
CASTDRRGAPGETQYF
TGTGCCAGCACCGACCGACGGGGGGCGCCCGGGGAGACCCAGTACTTC
>TRBV7-2|-|TRBJ2-7|-
CASSLRIGGNVPLAYEQYF
TGTGCCAGCAGCTTACGAATAGGGGGTAACGTCCCGTTAGCTTACGAGCAGTACTTC
>TRBV5-6|-|TRBJ2-7|-
CASSLFPTAYEQYF
TGTGCCAGCAGCTTATTCCCGACAGCTTACGAGCAGTACTTC
>TRBV2|-|TRBJ2-3|-
CASSGGATDTQYF
TGTGCCAGCAGTGGCGGAGCCACAGATACGCAGTATTTT
>TRBV6-5|-|TRBJ1-1|-
CASSYGDNEAFF
TGTGCCAGCAGTTACGGGGACAACGAAGCTTTCTTT
>TRBV4-1|few|TRBJ1-5|-
CASSQADYQPQHF
TGCGCCAGCAGCCAAGCGGATTATCAGCCCCAGCATTTT
>TRBV7-9|-|TRBJ1-3|-
CASSLGQSSGNTIYF
TGTGCCAGCAGCTTAGGACAGTCCTCTGGAAACACCATATATTTT
>TRBV5-4|-|TRBJ2-5|TRBD2
CASSLIGGVEETQYF
TGTGCCAGCAGCTTGATCGGGGGGGTTGAAGAGACCCAGTACTTC